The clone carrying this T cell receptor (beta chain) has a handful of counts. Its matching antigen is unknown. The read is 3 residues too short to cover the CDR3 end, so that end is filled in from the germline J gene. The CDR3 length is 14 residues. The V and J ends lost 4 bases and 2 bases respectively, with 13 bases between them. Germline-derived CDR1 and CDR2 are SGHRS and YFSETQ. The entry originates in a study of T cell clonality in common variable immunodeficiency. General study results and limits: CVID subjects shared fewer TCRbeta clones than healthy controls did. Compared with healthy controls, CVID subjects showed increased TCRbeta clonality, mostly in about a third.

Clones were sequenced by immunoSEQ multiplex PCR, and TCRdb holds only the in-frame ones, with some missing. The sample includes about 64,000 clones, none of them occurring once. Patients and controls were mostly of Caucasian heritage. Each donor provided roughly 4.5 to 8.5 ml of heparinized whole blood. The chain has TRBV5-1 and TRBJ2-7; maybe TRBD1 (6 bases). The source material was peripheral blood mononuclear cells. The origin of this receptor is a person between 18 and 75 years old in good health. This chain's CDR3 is CASSPQGSTYEQYF. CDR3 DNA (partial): TGCGCCAGCAGCCCCCAGGGGAGTACCTACGAG.